Below, one TCR beta chain is given with its context. The data stem from a study of control samples from healthy donors and cancer patients. The assay was immunoSEQ multiplex PCR, and TCRdb's table has in-frame clones only and misses some. The sample lists about 110,000 clones; 82% were seen once. The source of this sequence is a man aged 18 to 30 in good health. The sequenced sample was blood.

This CDR3 reads CASSYSLGETEAFF. The DNA for the CDR3 is TGTGCCAGCAGTTACTCTCTCGGGGAAACTGAAGCTTTCTTT. The V and J genes are TRBV6-5 and TRBJ1-1, with D unresolved. V was cut by 0 bases and J by 5 bases, with 10 bases left in between. Germline-derived CDR1 and CDR2 are MNHEY and SVGAGI. The CDR3 loop spans 14 amino acids.